These 29 T cell receptor beta chains were sequenced from one sample in a study of T cells in Graves' hyperthyroidism and ophthalmopathy. RNA transcripts yielded amplified TCR beta CDR3 regions. RT-PCR in the first round (using the HTBI primer set) targeted the TCR CDR3. TCRdb re-called the multiplex PCR reads with MiXCR, one entry per CDR3 protein. The sample holds approximately 630,000 distinct CDR3 sequences, under 20% seen once. Sequences were obtained from blood. Source of these receptors: a woman aged 30 to 39 with Graves' hyperthyroidism.

This clonotype was counted a few times. The chain has TRBV18 and TRBJ1-2; D gene ambiguous. The CDR3 covers 14 residues. Trimming took off 6 bases at V and 2 bases at J, with 13 bases between the two ends. Per germline, CDR1 KGHSH and CDR2 LQKENI. CDR3 sequence reads: CASSHQTPNYGYTF. CDR3 coding DNA: TGTGCCAGCTCCCATCAAACACCAAACTATGGCTACACCTTC.

The CDR3 DNA reads as TGTGCCAGTAGTATAGACCCGGCGGACCCACGGTATGGCTACACCTTC. This gives the protein CASSIDPADPRYGYTF. The gene calls are TRBV19 and TRBJ1-2; no clear D gene. Germline lookup yields CDR1 LNHDA and CDR2 SQIVND (reference sequence). The CDR3 has 16 residues. Trimming pared 0 bases from V and 5 bases from J, leaving 16 bases between.

The chain links TRBV4-2 to TRBJ1-1; D gene unclear. The V end lost 1 base, the J end lost 2 bases, and 8 bases lay between the germline ends. The CDR3 covers 14 residues. Germline CDR1 LGHNA, CDR2 YNFKEQ. The CDR3 bases are TGTGCCAGCAGCCAAGCTACACCTAACACTGAAGCTTTCTTT. The encoded protein is CASSQATPNTEAFF.

This clonotype has a single count. The chain joins TRBV20-1 to TRBJ2-1; D uncertain. This CDR3 region has 12 residues. The germline V and J ends were trimmed by 0 bases and 8 bases, with 8 bases remaining between them. Germline CDR1 is DFQATT and CDR2 is SNEGSKA (reference sequence). In nucleotides, the CDR3 is TGCAGTGCTAGAGAAAATACGGATGAGCAGTTCTTC. It encodes CSARENTDEQFF.

This clonotype was seen a single time. The chain has TRBV7-6 and TRBJ2-1; 8 bases fit TRBD2. V shed 3 bases, J shed 8 bases, and the junction held 9 bases outside the gene matches. There are 15 residues in the CDR3. CDR1 is SGHVS, CDR2 FNYEAQ, per germline. The CDR3 nucleotides are TGTGCCAGCAGCTTCAACCGGGAGGGCGGTCATGAGCAGTTCTTC. It encodes CASSFNREGGHEQFF. Variable domain in full (rest from reference TRBV7-6 and TRBJ2-1): GAGVSQSPRYKVTKRGQDVALRCDPISGHVSLYWYRQALGQGPEFLTYFNYEAQQDKSGLPNDRFSAERPEGSISTLTIQRTEQRDSAMYRCASSFNREGGHEQFFGPGTRLTVL.

This clonotype occurred many times. This rearrangement joins TRBV20-1 to TRBJ1-1, with TRBD1 as a possible D gene (5 bases). The V gene lost 1 base and the J gene lost 7 bases, with 10 bases spanning the gap. CDR3 length: 12 amino acids. From germline, CDR1 is DFQATT and CDR2 SNEGSKA (reference sequence). Here the CDR3 DNA reads TGCAGTGCTAGAGTGTCGGGACTTGAAGCTTTCTTT. Translating it yields CSARVSGLEAFF.

This clonotype has ten or more counts. The chain uses TRBV28 and TRBJ2-1; D is perhaps TRBD1 (5 bases). The CDR3 covers 14 residues. V lost 2 bases and J lost 4, with 9 bases in between. Germline loops: CDR1 MDHEN, CDR2 SYDVKM. CDR3 in amino acids: CASSLTDIYNEQFF. CDR3 in DNA: TGTGCCAGCAGTTTAACGGACATTTACAATGAGCAGTTCTTC.

This clonotype was counted a few times. This chain uses TRBV11-2 with TRBJ2-2, with 9 nucleotides matching TRBD2. The CDR3 sequence is 18 residues long. With 4 bases clipped from V and 2 bases from J, the junction kept 11 bases outside the gene matches. The germline CDR1 and CDR2 sequences are SGHAT and FQNNGV. CDR3 sequence (DNA): TGTGCCAGCAGCTCGGCTTCCTCTAGCGGGGTTAACACCGGGGAGCTGTTTTTT. It codes for CASSSASSSGVNTGELFF.

This clonotype was found a few times. The V gene is TRBV9, the J gene TRBJ1-3; tentatively, D is TRBD1 (5 bases). The CDR3 length is 13 residues. Germline V gene sequence: CDR1 SGDLS, CDR2 YYNGEE. Deletions cut 4 bases from V and 8 bases from J, with 13 bases between. The CDR3 region is CASSYQKGDTIYF. In DNA form, the CDR3 reads TGTGCCAGCAGCTATCAAAAAGGGGACACCATATATTTT.

The V and J genes are TRBV7-2 and TRBJ2-7; TRBD1 aligns across 9 bases. Germline CDR1 SGHTA, CDR2 FQGNSA. The CDR3 extends over 16 amino acids. V was clipped by 6 bases and J by 2 bases; unmatched bases: 11. The CDR3 reads CASRFYGDRVTYEQYF. DNA for the CDR3: TGTGCCAGCAGATTTTACGGGGACAGGGTTACCTACGAGCAGTACTTC.

This clonotype was seen repeatedly, ten times or more. V usage is TRBV28 and J usage is TRBJ2-5, with 8 positions matching TRBD2. The V segment lost 3 bases and the J segment 11 bases; nucleotides outside the gene matches: 8. The CDR3 sequence is 13 residues long. CDR1 MDHEN and CDR2 SYDVKM come from the germline V gene. The CDR3 DNA reads TGTGCCAGCAGTTTGGGCGGGAGGTTCGGACAGTACTTC. This encodes CASSLGGRFGQYF.

This clonotype was counted at least ten times. Here the CDR3 DNA reads TGTGCCAGCAGTTTAAGGGGGACAGCGTCTTACGAGCAGTACTTC. Its protein product is CASSLRGTASYEQYF. The J gene is TRBJ2-7, the V gene TRBV28; the match to TRBD1 covers 7 bases. V dropped 2 bases and J dropped 4; count of bases not matched to a gene: 8. Germline V gene data show CDR1 as MDHEN and CDR2 as SYDVKM. This CDR3 is 15 amino acids long.

The sample holds many counts of this clonotype. The chain employs TRBV7-9 and TRBJ2-3; TRBD2 matches 7 bases. The CDR3 runs 15 residues. With 5 bases clipped from V and 1 base from J, the junction kept 6 bases outside the gene matches. The V gene's germline CDR1 is SEHNR and CDR2 FQNEAQ (reference sequence). CDR3 in amino acids: CASSIRDYRTDTQYF. The CDR3 DNA reads as TGTGCCAGCAGCATCCGGGACTATCGCACAGATACGCAGTATTTT.

This clonotype occurred a few times. The chain employs TRBV20-1 and TRBJ2-7, with 7 bases fitting TRBD1. Looked up from germline, CDR1 is DFQATT and CDR2 is SNEGSKA (reference sequence). The CDR3 has 15 amino acids. Germline trimming cut 0 bases from V and 4 bases from J; bases unmatched to any gene: 9. In DNA form, the CDR3 reads TGCAGTGCTAGAGATCCTAAGGGGGCGAAGTACGAGCAGTACTTC. Protein sequence: CSARDPKGAKYEQYF.

This clonotype was detected a few times. V usage is TRBV2 and J usage is TRBJ1-2; 7 bases map to TRBD1. The V and J ends lost 8 bases and 9 bases, in that order; junction bases with no gene match: 21. CDR1 and CDR2 (germline): SNHLY, FYNNEI. This CDR3 is 16 amino acids long. This chain's CDR3 is CASGRDSPYRPESYTF. CDR3 coding DNA: TGTGCCAGCGGGAGGGACAGCCCTTACCGGCCTGAAAGCTACACCTTC.

The chain combines TRBV10-1 with TRBJ2-5; D is undetermined. The CDR3 is made up of 13 amino acids. Germline V gene sequence: CDR1 WNHNN, CDR2 SYGVQD (reference sequence). V dropped 4 bases and J dropped 3 bases, with 9 bases sitting between them. The CDR3 protein is CASSGQEKETQYF. CDR3 DNA: TGCGCCAGCAGTGGCCAGGAAAAAGAGACCCAGTACTTC.

This clonotype was detected many times. The chain combines TRBV6-6 with TRBJ2-1, with 9 bases that match TRBD1. Germline V gene data show CDR1 as MNHNY and CDR2 as SVGAGI (reference sequence). Trimming removed 2 bases from V and 4 bases from J; junction bases left unmatched: 6. The CDR3 is 16 residues long. CDR3 DNA sequence: TGTGCCAGCAGTTACGTGACAGGGGGATCTTACAATGAGCAGTTCTTC. It translates to CASSYVTGGSYNEQFF.

This clonotype has a count of ten or more. The rearrangement uses TRBV6-7 and TRBJ2-2, with 12 bases aligning to TRBD2. TRBV6-7 is flagged as an ORF with uncertain function. CDR3 length equals 14 residues. The V segment lost 10 bases and the J segment 3 bases; nucleotides outside the gene matches: 3. CDR3 in amino acids: CAKRLAGDTGELFF. DNA for the CDR3: TGTGCCAAGAGACTAGCGGGAGACACCGGGGAGCTGTTTTTT.

The table lists this clonotype with many counts. The chain is built from TRBV2 and TRBJ1-1; no reliable D call. Germline V lookup: CDR1 SNHLY, CDR2 FYNNEI. V lost 2 bases, J lost 5 bases, and 12 bases lay in between. CDR3 length: 14 residues. For the CDR3, the DNA is TGTGCCAGCAGTGAATTCCCCCCGGGAACTGAAGCTTTCTTT. It codes for CASSEFPPGTEAFF.

This clonotype was counted between two and nine times. CDR3 nucleotides: TGTGCCAGCAGTTACCGACTAGCGGGAGATGCAGAGCAGTTCTTC. Translated: CASSYRLAGDAEQFF. V and J are TRBV6-6 and TRBJ2-1, with TRBD2 matching over 12 bases. V lost 2 bases to trimming and J lost 10 bases; unmatched junction nucleotides: 6. The CDR3 contains 15 residues. From germline, CDR1 is MNHNY and CDR2 SVGAGI (reference sequence).

This clonotype was detected many times. The chain uses TRBV6-1 and TRBJ2-1, with D perhaps TRBD2 (6 bases). Germline V gene sequence: CDR1 MNHNS, CDR2 SASEGT. V was pared by 8 bases and J by 2 bases, with 16 bases between. The CDR3 consists of 15 residues. CDR3 in amino acids: CASRRTGATYNEQFF. CDR3 DNA sequence: TGTGCCAGCCGGCGAACGGGAGCCACCTACAATGAGCAGTTCTTC.

This clonotype was seen ten or more times. The rearrangement links TRBV5-1 to TRBJ2-2, with D hard to call. Germline lookup yields CDR1 SGHRS and CDR2 YFSETQ. Trimming removed 3 bases at V and 0 bases at J, with 3 bases between. The CDR3 covers 13 residues. The CDR3: CASSYPNTGELFF. CDR3 in DNA: TGCGCCAGCAGCTACCCGAACACCGGGGAGCTGTTTTTT.

This clonotype was detected ten times or more. This chain uses TRBV2 with TRBJ1-1; D is unclear. Germline V gene lookup returns CDR1 SNHLY and CDR2 FYNNEI. This CDR3 spans 12 amino acids. The V gene lost 4 bases and the J gene lost 4 bases, with 7 bases spanning the gap. CDR3 DNA: TGTGCCAGCAGTGGACTTTCCACTGAAGCTTTCTTT. Its translation is CASSGLSTEAFF.

Regarding this clonotype: One base away lies a much larger clone, so this may be a sequencing read error. It is likely a read error, because the conserved phenylalanine at the end of the CDR3 is missing. The chain carries TRBV10-3 and TRBJ2-5; unclear D gene. This CDR3 has 14 residues. Germline V gives CDR1 ENHRY, CDR2 SYGVKD. The ends were cut back, 2 bases at V and 7 bases at J, with 14 bases in the middle. The CDR3, as DNA: TGTGCCATCAGTGAGCAAGAGGCGCTAGGGACCCAGTACTTG. Translation: CAISEQEALGTQYL.

This clonotype has a count of ten or more. The chain carries TRBV14 and TRBJ2-7; D possibly uses TRBD1 or TRBD2 (5 bases each). CDR1 is SGHDN and CDR2 is FVKESK in the germline V gene. The CDR3 is 13 residues long. Trimming removed 6 bases from V and 1 base from J, with 10 bases in between. CDR3 residues: CASSEGPSYEQYF. In nucleotides, the CDR3 is TGTGCCAGCAGTGAGGGACCTTCCTACGAGCAGTACTTC.

In its sample, this clonotype was seen a few times. The rearrangement links TRBV28 to TRBJ1-5; the match to TRBD1 covers 11 bases. Trimming took 4 bases from V and 7 from J; bases not matched to a gene: 12. CDR1 MDHEN and CDR2 SYDVKM come from the germline V gene. This CDR3 is 17 amino acids long. Here the CDR3 reads CASSSWTGGSAGQPQHF. As DNA, the CDR3 is TGTGCCAGCAGTTCATGGACAGGGGGCTCCGCGGGGCAGCCCCAGCATTTT.

In DNA, the CDR3 is TGTGCCAGCAGTTACGCAGGGGATTACGAAAAACTGTTTTTT. Translated, it gives CASSYAGDYEKLFF. The chain carries TRBV6-5 and TRBJ1-4, with a possible D match to TRBD1 (6 bases). V was shortened by 2 bases and J by 8 bases, with 12 bases between the two germline ends. CDR1 MNHEY and CDR2 SVGAGI come from the germline V gene. This CDR3 is built from 14 residues.

There are a few counts of this clonotype. This chain joins TRBV12-5 and TRBJ2-3; D not certain. The V and J ends lost 4 bases and 2 bases respectively, with 13 bases between them. Germline V gene sequence: CDR1 LGHNT, CDR2 FRNRAP. The CDR3 sequence is 15 residues long. CDR3 nucleotides: TGTGCTAGTGGTTATGGGCCCTTTAACACAGATACGCAGTATTTT. Residues: CASGYGPFNTDTQYF.

This clonotype has just a few counts. The chain links TRBV19 to TRBJ1-1; 7 bases match TRBD1. V lost 3 bases and J lost 0; bases outside the gene matches: 7. The germline gives CDR1 LNHDA, CDR2 SQIVND (reference sequence). The CDR3 runs to 16 residues. The DNA for the CDR3 is TGTGCCAGTAGTATGAGGACAGGCCCCTTGAACACTGAAGCTTTCTTT. As protein: CASSMRTGPLNTEAFF. The whole variable domain, remainder taken from reference TRBV19 and TRBJ1-1, is DGGITQSPKYLFRKEGQNVTLSCEQNLNHDAMYWYRQDPGQGLRLIYYSQIVNDFQKGDIAEGYSVSREKKESFPLTVTSAQKNPTAFYLCASSMRTGPLNTEAFFGQGTRLTVV.